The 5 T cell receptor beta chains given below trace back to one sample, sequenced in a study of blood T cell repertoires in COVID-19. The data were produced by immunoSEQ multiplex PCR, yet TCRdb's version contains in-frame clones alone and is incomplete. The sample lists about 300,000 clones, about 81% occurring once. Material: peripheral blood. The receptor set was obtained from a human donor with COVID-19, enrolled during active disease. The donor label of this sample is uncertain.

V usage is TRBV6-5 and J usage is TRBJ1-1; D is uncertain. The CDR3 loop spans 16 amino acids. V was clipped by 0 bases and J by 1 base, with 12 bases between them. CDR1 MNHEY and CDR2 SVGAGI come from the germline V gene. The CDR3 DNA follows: TGTGCCAGCAGTTACTCCCTTAGAAACAGGAACACTGAAGCTTTCTTT. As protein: CASSYSLRNRNTEAFF.

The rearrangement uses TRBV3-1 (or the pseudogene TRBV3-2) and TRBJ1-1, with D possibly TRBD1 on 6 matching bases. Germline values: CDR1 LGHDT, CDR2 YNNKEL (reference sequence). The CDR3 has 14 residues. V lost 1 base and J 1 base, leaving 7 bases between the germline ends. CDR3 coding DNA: TGTGCCAGCAGCCAAGGGACAGCGAACACTGAAGCTTTCTTT. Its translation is CASSQGTANTEAFF.

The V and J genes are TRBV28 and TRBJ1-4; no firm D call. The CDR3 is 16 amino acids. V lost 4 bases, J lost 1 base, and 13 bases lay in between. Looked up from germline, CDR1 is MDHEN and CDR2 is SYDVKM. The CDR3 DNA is TGTGCCAGCAGTTCGCGCGGAGATCGAACTAATGAAAAACTGTTTTTT. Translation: CASSSRGDRTNEKLFF.

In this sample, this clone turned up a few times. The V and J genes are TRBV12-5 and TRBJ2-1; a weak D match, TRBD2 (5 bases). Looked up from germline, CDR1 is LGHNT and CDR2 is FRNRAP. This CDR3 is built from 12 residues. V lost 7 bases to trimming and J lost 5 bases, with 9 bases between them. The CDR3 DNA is TGTGCTAGTGCCCCGGGGAACAATGAGCAGTTCTTC. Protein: CASAPGNNEQFF.

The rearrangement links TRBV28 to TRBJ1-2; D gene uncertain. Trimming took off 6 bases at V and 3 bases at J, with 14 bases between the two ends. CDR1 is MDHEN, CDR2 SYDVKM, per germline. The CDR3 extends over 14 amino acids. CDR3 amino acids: CASSPAGWDYGYTF. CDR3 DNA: TGTGCCAGCAGCCCAGCGGGGTGGGACTATGGCTACACCTTC.